The source of this TCR beta chain is a study of T cells after yellow fever vaccination. General study results and limits: The booster saw the reappearance of most primary-vaccination clones (nearly 98% CD4, roughly 87% CD8). Although the secondary response was weaker, it peaked faster, at day 5 versus 15. Abundant bulk-population clonotypes could contaminate the FACS-sorted repertoires.

It was through 5'RACE template switching that TCR cDNA was made, with a universal primer site and UMIs added. TCRdb re-derived calls from the 5' RACE reads in MiXCR, one entry per CDR3 protein. The data contain 400,000 to 650,000 distinct CDR3 sequences, 20% to 25% of them seen just once; the ten biggest clones take up less than 20%. About this clonotype: Its antigen remains unknown.

This TCR came from a man aged 18 to 30 who received the YFV17D yellow fever vaccine. The sequencing here drew on PBMCs, taken less than 25 days after the first yellow fever vaccination.

Here the CDR3 reads CASSFGGGLTYEQYF. CDR3 DNA: TGTGCCAGCAGTTTCGGCGGGGGGTTAACCTACGAGCAGTACTTC. The chain has TRBV12-3 or TRBV12-4 and TRBJ2-7; 8 bases map to TRBD2. The V gene end was trimmed by 3 bases and the J gene end by 2 bases; junction bases not matched to a gene: 6. The CDR3 totals 15 residues.